Listed below are T cell receptor beta chains from one sample, sequenced in a study of response to subunit inactivated influenza vaccine. TCRdb passed the RT-PCR reads through MiXCR, listing each CDR3 protein once. This sample has approximately 500,000 distinct CDR3 sequences, with around 13% found just once. The sample was PBMCs from blood, taken 45 days after vaccination. The source of these receptors is a man aged 45-65 years who received an inactivated influenza vaccine. Both conserved end residues are part of each CDR3. A D gene is named only where the DNA matches it firmly. Clone size appears in some rows only: once, few, many, or a class for an expanded clone.

size,V,J,D,DNA,CDR3
many,TRBV20-1,TRBJ2-4,NA,TGCAGTGCTGGAGCGGGTGTTCTAGCCAAAAACATTCAGTACTTC,CSAGAGVLAKNIQYF
NA,TRBV7-6,TRBJ2-2,TRBD2,TGTGCCAGCAGCTTAGTCCTAGCGGGGGTCACCGGGGAGCTGTTTTTT,CASSLVLAGVTGELFF
few,TRBV20-1,TRBJ2-3,TRBD1,TGCAGTGCCCCACCCGCGGGACAGGGTAATTCAGATACGCAGTATTTT,CSAPPAGQGNSDTQYF
many,TRBV20-1,TRBJ1-5,NA,TGCAGTGCCACCGGGACGGGGAGGCGCAATCAGCCCCAGCATTTT,CSATGTGRRNQPQHF
NA,TRBV20-1,TRBJ1-5,NA,TGCAGTGTCCCAAGACGATTGTATAGCAATCAGCCCCAGCATTTT,CSVPRRLYSNQPQHF
few,TRBV7-9,TRBJ1-6,NA,TGTGCCAGCAGCTTAGGGGGGCGCCAGACACCCCTCCACTTT,CASSLGGRQTPLHF
NA,TRBV21-1,TRBJ2-3,NA,TGTGCCAGCAGCAAAATCTGCGGGAGATGGAAAGATACGCAGTATTTT,CASSKICGRWKDTQYF
many,TRBV7-6,TRBJ2-3,NA,TGTGCCAGCAGCTTAGTTTTAGGAAGCACAGATACGCAGTATTTT,CASSLVLGSTDTQYF
NA,TRBV6-5,TRBJ1-2,NA,TGTGCCAGCAGTTACTCGAAGACTGACTATGGCTACACCTTC,CASSYSKTDYGYTF
many,TRBV11-2,TRBJ2-3,NA,TGTGCCAGCAGCTTAGGGGTTAGCACAGATACGCAGTATTTT,CASSLGVSTDTQYF
NA,TRBV29-1,TRBJ1-1,NA,TGCGGATGCGGGGGCATGAACACTGAAGCTTTCTTT,CGCGGMNTEAFF
NA,TRBV28,TRBJ2-1,NA,TGTGCCAGCAGTCCCTTAGGTCACAATGAGCAGTTCTTC,CASSPLGHNEQFF
few,TRBV19,TRBJ2-5,NA,TGTGCCAGTAGCCTTTACGTCGTGCCCAGGGAGACCCAGTACTTC,CASSLYVVPRETQYF
NA,TRBV12-3/TRBV12-4,TRBJ2-7,NA,TGTGCCAGCAGCCCTAAGAGGTTATTAGGCGAGCAGTACTTC,CASSPKRLLGEQYF
NA,TRBV5-1,TRBJ2-1,NA,TGCGCCAGCAGCTTGGCTCTTTCAGCGGCTAGCAGCTACAATGAGCAGTTCTTC,CASSLALSAASSYNEQFF
many,TRBV29-1,TRBJ1-2,NA,TGCAGCGCCCTAGCGGGGGCGGGCTATGGCTACACCTTC,CSALAGAGYGYTF
NA,TRBV9,TRBJ2-5,NA,TGTGCCAGCAGCGCCTCTCCGGAGGGGGGTATTCGGGAGACCCAGTACTTC,CASSASPEGGIRETQYF
few,TRBV7-8,TRBJ2-3,TRBD2,TGTGCCAGCAGCTCATCCCGGTCGGGACTAGCGGGGGGCAGGGATACGCAGTATTTT,CASSSSRSGLAGGRDTQYF
NA,TRBV20-1,TRBJ2-1,NA,TGCAGTGCTAGAGAAGAGCGGAATGAGCAGTTCTTC,CSAREERNEQFF
NA,TRBV20-1,TRBJ2-7,NA,TGCAGTGCTAGAGGGCTAGCGAACTACGAGCAGTACTTC,CSARGLANYEQYF
NA,TRBV7-9,TRBJ1-2,TRBD1,TGTGCCAGCAGCTCGACAGGGGACGGGTGGAACTATGGCTACACCTTC,CASSSTGDGWNYGYTF
NA,TRBV6-1,TRBJ1-2,NA,TGTGCCAGCTGGGGTTATCCAGCTAACTATGGCTACACCTTC,CASWGYPANYGYTF
few,TRBV12-3/TRBV12-4,TRBJ2-5,TRBD2,TGTGCCAGCAGTCCCCCCCGGGGGGATAAAGAGACCCAGTACTTC,CASSPPRGDKETQYF
many,TRBV7-2,TRBJ2-3,NA,TGTGCCAGCAGCTTATGGGACATTAGCACAGATACGCAGTATTTT,CASSLWDISTDTQYF
few,TRBV19,TRBJ1-3,TRBD1,TGTGCCAGTAGTACCGACAGGGAAGGAAGTACTGGAAACACCATATATTTT,CASSTDREGSTGNTIYF
NA,TRBV7-7,TRBJ2-5,NA,TGTGCTAGTTCTGTGGACACCCAACCAGGGACCCAGTACTTC,CASSVDTQPGTQYF
NA,TRBV29-1,TRBJ1-2,TRBD1,TGCAGCGTCTTAAAACTACAGGGGACTAACTATGGCTACACCTTC,CSVLKLQGTNYGYTF
NA,TRBV7-2,TRBJ1-5,TRBD1,TGTGCCAGCAGCCTCGGACAGGGCCGGAGTCAGCCCCAGCATTTT,CASSLGQGRSQPQHF
many,TRBV29-1,TRBJ1-1,NA,TGCAGCGCCGCCCCGGCGGGGAACACTGAAGCTTTCTTT,CSAAPAGNTEAFF
NA,TRBV28,TRBJ2-4,TRBD2,TGTGCCAGCAGTTCGTTAGCGGGGGGGAGGGACATTCAGTACTTC,CASSSLAGGRDIQYF